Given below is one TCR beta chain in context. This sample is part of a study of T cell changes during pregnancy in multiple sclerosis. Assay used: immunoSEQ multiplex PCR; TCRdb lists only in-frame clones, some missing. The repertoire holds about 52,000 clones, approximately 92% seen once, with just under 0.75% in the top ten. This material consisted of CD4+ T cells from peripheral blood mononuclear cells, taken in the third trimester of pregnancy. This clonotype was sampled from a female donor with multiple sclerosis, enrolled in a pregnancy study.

CDR3 in DNA: TGTGCCAGCAGTGAAGGGGGGGGGTTCTCCTACGAGCAGTACTTC. Translated, it gives CASSEGGGFSYEQYF. This rearrangement joins TRBV2 to TRBJ2-7; TRBD2 matches at 7 bases. Per the germline V gene, CDR1 is SNHLY and CDR2 is FYNNEI. The J segment lost 0 bases and the V segment lost 1 base, leaving 3 bases of the junction unmatched. CDR3 length: 15 amino acids.